One T cell receptor beta chain is described in this entry. The sample comes from a study of CD8 T cells in Susac syndrome. RNA in amounts of about 0.5 to 1 ug was reverse transcribed with random hexamers. Each CDR3 protein gets one entry after TCRdb re-called the immunoSEQ multiplex PCR reads with MiXCR. The profile shows tens of thousands of distinct CDR3 sequences, around 94% of them singletons. The CDR3 has 13 amino acids. Germline V gene data show CDR1 as SQVTM and CDR2 as ANQGSEA. The V end was cut by 4 bases, the J end by 2 bases, with 8 bases between. The receptor was isolated from a human donor in good health. Sequenced sample: CD8+ T cells from PBMCs. V usage is TRBV29-1 and J usage is TRBJ2-2; D not certain. This chain's CDR3 is CSVVSPNTGELFF. As DNA, the CDR3 is TGCAGCGTTGTGTCCCCAAACACCGGGGAGCTGTTTTTT.